The clone carrying this TCR beta chain was found a few times. The antigen remains unidentified. This sample is drawn from a study of response to subunit inactivated influenza vaccine. Regarding the study as a whole: The authors proposed limited new T cell recruitment per seasonal influenza vaccination.

The CDR3 is 12 amino acids. Germline V gene lookup returns CDR1 SQVTM and CDR2 ANQGSEA. Deletions cut 5 bases from V and 6 bases from J, with 11 bases between. TCRdb recomputed calls from the RT-PCR reads with MiXCR, one row per CDR3 protein. The table records under 550,000 distinct CDR3 sequences, less than 7.5% of them present only once. J is TRBJ2-1 and V is TRBV29-1; D might be TRBD2 (5 bases). This specimen was PBMCs from blood, taken less than 25 months after vaccination. The receptor comes from a man between 50 and 69 years old who received an inactivated influenza vaccine. CDR3 sequence reads: CSVTGSGNEQFF. The CDR3 DNA is TGCAGCGTTACGGGATCGGGCAATGAGCAGTTCTTC.